The T cell receptor (beta chain) under discussion was sequenced for a study of Ad26.COV2.S vaccination and SARS-CoV-2 variants. Study summary: It was the COV1001 Ad26.COV2.S trial arm that included the donor. General observations from the study: Post-vaccination breadth of spike-specific CD8+ and CD4+ T cell responses was reportedly substantial.

Losses at the gene ends were 5 bases for V and 5 bases for J; bases not matched to a gene: 1. This CDR3 region has 12 residues. Germline V lookup: CDR1 MNHEY, CDR2 SVGEGT. Documented treatment: roughly 20 received Ad26.COV2.S at low or high dose, single or two shots; roughly five received placebo; per-sample allocation not given. All samples were drawn on day 63, counting from the first vaccine or placebo injection. As its vector, the vaccine had Ad26, which expressed Wuhan-strain SARS-CoV-2 spike. Here immunoSEQ multiplex PCR was the method, and the copy in TCRdb shows in-frame clones only, minus some. The sample holds 400,000 to 450,000 clones; 80% to 95% are singletons and the top ten take 12%. As for this clone: What it binds is not known.

The origin of this receptor is a person aged 18-60 years who received the Ad26.COV2.S COVID-19 vaccine or a placebo. This chain joins TRBV6-2 or TRBV6-3 and TRBJ2-7, with 9 bases that match TRBD1. Sequenced here: peripheral blood, sampled in a trial of Ad26.COV2.S vaccine versus placebo. The CDR3 here is CASSRDRDEQYF. The CDR3 DNA reads TGTGCCAGCAGTCGGGACAGGGACGAGCAGTACTTC.